Listed below are T cell receptor beta chains from one sample, sequenced in a study of molecular identifiers for immune sequencing clone quantification. TCRdb re-called the PCR reads through MiXCR, storing one row per CDR3 protein. The sample has hundreds of thousands of distinct CDR3 sequences; roughly 25% are singletons. Sequencing was performed on naive CD8+ T cells from blood, with Jurkat cell RNA spiked in. Every receptor here comes from a human donor in good health. Some libraries in this study had Jurkat cell RNA spiked in. The CDR3 runs from the conserved cysteine through the conserved F or W. The order of the fields is V gene, J gene, D gene, clone size, CDR3 DNA, CDR3 protein. The D gene is left open where the match is weak. Some rows have no size entry. The others give once, few or many, or a class for an expanded clone.

v_call: TRBV12-3/TRBV12-4
j_call: TRBJ2-7
d_call: -
clone_size: many
cdr3_nt: TGTGCCAGCAGTTTATCCGGGGAGGCGGTCGAGCAGTACTTC
cdr3_aa: CASSLSGEAVEQYF

v_call: TRBV12-3/TRBV12-4
j_call: TRBJ2-3
d_call: TRBD2
clone_size: -
cdr3_nt: TGTGCCAGCAGGGATACTAGCGGGAGCTGGGGCACAGATACGCAGTATTTT
cdr3_aa: CASRDTSGSWGTDTQYF

v_call: TRBV12-3/TRBV12-4
j_call: TRBJ1-2
d_call: -
clone_size: -
cdr3_nt: TGTGCCAGCAGTATGGGGGGCCCAAACTATGGCTACACCTTC
cdr3_aa: CASSMGGPNYGYTF

v_call: TRBV7-6
j_call: TRBJ2-1
d_call: TRBD1
clone_size: -
cdr3_nt: TGTGCCAGCAGCTTATTCCCAGGGGGCTCCTACAATGAGCAGTTCTTC
cdr3_aa: CASSLFPGGSYNEQFF

v_call: TRBV7-9
j_call: TRBJ2-7
d_call: -
clone_size: many
cdr3_nt: TGTGCCAGCAGCACGGCCCTCTACGAGCAGTACTTC
cdr3_aa: CASSTALYEQYF

v_call: TRBV12-3/TRBV12-4
j_call: TRBJ1-2
d_call: TRBD1
clone_size: -
cdr3_nt: TGTGCCAGCACCTGGACAGGCGCGGATGGCTACACCTTC
cdr3_aa: CASTWTGADGYTF

v_call: TRBV4-1
j_call: TRBJ2-7
d_call: -
clone_size: many
cdr3_nt: TGCGCCAGCAGCCTAACCGGGACGGGGTACGAGCAGTACTTC
cdr3_aa: CASSLTGTGYEQYF

v_call: TRBV20-1
j_call: TRBJ1-1
d_call: TRBD1
clone_size: many
cdr3_nt: TGCAGTGCTGGGCAGGGGGTGGCGTACACTGAAGCTTTCTTT
cdr3_aa: CSAGQGVAYTEAFF

v_call: TRBV5-1
j_call: TRBJ2-6
d_call: -
clone_size: many
cdr3_nt: TGCGCCAGCAGCTTGGGCGGGCGTAGCTCTGGGGCCAACGTCCTGACTTTC
cdr3_aa: CASSLGGRSSGANVLTF

v_call: TRBV3-1
j_call: TRBJ2-7
d_call: TRBD1
clone_size: many
cdr3_nt: TGCGCCAGCAGCCAAGACAGGGGCGAGCAGTACTTC
cdr3_aa: CASSQDRGEQYF

v_call: TRBV11-2
j_call: TRBJ2-1
d_call: -
clone_size: -
cdr3_nt: TGTGCCAGCAGCTACCTGAGGGAGCCCTACAATGAGCAGTTCTTC
cdr3_aa: CASSYLREPYNEQFF

v_call: TRBV19
j_call: TRBJ2-2
d_call: -
clone_size: few
cdr3_nt: TGTGCCACCCGAATGGGAACCGGGGAGCTGTTTTTT
cdr3_aa: CATRMGTGELFF

v_call: TRBV29-1
j_call: TRBJ2-1
d_call: TRBD2
clone_size: few
cdr3_nt: TGCAGCGTCGCCGGGACTAGCGGGAGCTTTGAGCAGTTCTTC
cdr3_aa: CSVAGTSGSFEQFF

v_call: TRBV28
j_call: TRBJ1-1
d_call: -
clone_size: few
cdr3_nt: TGTGCCAGCAGCCGTGGTGATAGGCTGCGTACTGAAGCTTTCTTT
cdr3_aa: CASSRGDRLRTEAFF

v_call: TRBV9
j_call: TRBJ2-2
d_call: TRBD2
clone_size: many
cdr3_nt: TGTGCCAGCAGCGTAGAAGGGACTAGCGGGTTCGGGGAGCTGTTTTTT
cdr3_aa: CASSVEGTSGFGELFF

v_call: TRBV7-2
j_call: TRBJ2-7
d_call: TRBD2
clone_size: many
cdr3_nt: TGTGCCAGCAGCTTAGTCCGCGGACTAGCGGGAGTAGGGGAGCAGTACTTC
cdr3_aa: CASSLVRGLAGVGEQYF

v_call: TRBV4-3
j_call: TRBJ2-1
d_call: TRBD2
clone_size: -
cdr3_nt: TGCGGCAGCAGCCAAGGGAGCGGGAGGGGTAACAATGAGCAGTTCTTC
cdr3_aa: CGSSQGSGRGNNEQFF

v_call: TRBV3-1
j_call: TRBJ1-5
d_call: -
clone_size: few
cdr3_nt: TGTGCCAGCAGCCAAGGAGGGGTTCAGCCCCAGCATTTT
cdr3_aa: CASSQGGVQPQHF

v_call: TRBV7-7
j_call: TRBJ2-1
d_call: -
clone_size: -
cdr3_nt: TGTGCCAGCAGCTTAGACCTCAGCGGAAATGAGCAGTTCTTC
cdr3_aa: CASSLDLSGNEQFF

v_call: TRBV28
j_call: TRBJ1-6
d_call: -
clone_size: many
cdr3_nt: TGTGCCAGCAGTCTCTCCTATAATTCACCCCTCCACTTT
cdr3_aa: CASSLSYNSPLHF

v_call: TRBV29-1
j_call: TRBJ1-1
d_call: -
clone_size: many
cdr3_nt: TGCAGCGTTGAAGATGAGGTGGGGAAAGCTTTCTTT
cdr3_aa: CSVEDEVGKAFF

v_call: TRBV19
j_call: TRBJ1-1
d_call: -
clone_size: many
cdr3_nt: TGCGCCAGCAGCCTGACAGGAGACACTGAAGCTTTCTTT
cdr3_aa: CASSLTGDTEAFF

v_call: TRBV5-6
j_call: TRBJ2-3
d_call: TRBD2
clone_size: many
cdr3_nt: TGTGCCAGCAGCTTGGGGCTTCGCGGGGGGGCCGCAGATACGCAGTATTTT
cdr3_aa: CASSLGLRGGAADTQYF

v_call: TRBV7-9
j_call: TRBJ2-5
d_call: -
clone_size: -
cdr3_nt: TGTGTCAGCAGCTCTCAACAAGAGACCCAGTACTTC
cdr3_aa: CVSSSQQETQYF

v_call: TRBV11-3
j_call: TRBJ2-1
d_call: -
clone_size: -
cdr3_nt: TGTGCCAGCAGCTCGGGGCGGGACAGCTCCTACAATGAGCAGTTCTTC
cdr3_aa: CASSSGRDSSYNEQFF

v_call: TRBV2
j_call: TRBJ2-7
d_call: -
clone_size: -
cdr3_nt: TGTGCCAGCAGCGTCGCCTGGGAGCAGTACTTC
cdr3_aa: CASSVAWEQYF

v_call: TRBV20-1
j_call: TRBJ2-4
d_call: TRBD2
clone_size: many
cdr3_nt: TGCAGTGCTACCCCTCTGGTGGGAGGGCTCGATGGAAACATTCAGTACTTC
cdr3_aa: CSATPLVGGLDGNIQYF